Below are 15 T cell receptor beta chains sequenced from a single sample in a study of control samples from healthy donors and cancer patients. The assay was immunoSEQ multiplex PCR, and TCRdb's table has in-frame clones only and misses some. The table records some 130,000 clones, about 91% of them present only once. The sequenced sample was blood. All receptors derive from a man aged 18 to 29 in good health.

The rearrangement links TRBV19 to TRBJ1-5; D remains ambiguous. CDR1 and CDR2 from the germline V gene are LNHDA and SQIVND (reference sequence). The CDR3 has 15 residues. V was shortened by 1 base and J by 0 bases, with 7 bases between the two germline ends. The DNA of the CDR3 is TGTGCCAGTAGTATAGCTCCCTATAGCAATCAGCCCCAGCATTTT. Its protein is CASSIAPYSNQPQHF.

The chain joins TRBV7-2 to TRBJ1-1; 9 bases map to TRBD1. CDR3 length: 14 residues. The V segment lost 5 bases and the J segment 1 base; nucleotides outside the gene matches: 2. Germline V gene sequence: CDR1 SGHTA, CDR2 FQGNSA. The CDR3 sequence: CASSKDRGNTEAFF. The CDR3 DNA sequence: TGTGCCAGCAGCAAGGACAGGGGGAACACTGAAGCTTTCTTT.

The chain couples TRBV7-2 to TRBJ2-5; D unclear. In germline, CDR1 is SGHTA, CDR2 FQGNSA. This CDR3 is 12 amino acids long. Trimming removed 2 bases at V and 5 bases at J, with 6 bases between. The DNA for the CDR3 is TGTGCCAGCAGCTTAAACCGGGAGACCCAGTACTTC. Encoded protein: CASSLNRETQYF.

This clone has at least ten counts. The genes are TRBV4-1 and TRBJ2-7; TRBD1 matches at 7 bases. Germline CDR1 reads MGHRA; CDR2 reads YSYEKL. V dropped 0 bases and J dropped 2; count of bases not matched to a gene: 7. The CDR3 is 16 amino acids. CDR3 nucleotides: TGCGCCAGCAGCCAAGAGGCCGGGACAGCAACCTACGAGCAGTACTTC. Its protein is CASSQEAGTATYEQYF.

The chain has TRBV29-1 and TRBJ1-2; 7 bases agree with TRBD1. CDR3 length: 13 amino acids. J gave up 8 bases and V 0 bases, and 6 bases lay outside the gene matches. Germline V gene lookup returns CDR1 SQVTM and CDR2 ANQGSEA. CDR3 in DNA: TGCAGCGTTGAAGATAATCGAGGGGGCGGCTACACCTTC. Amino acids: CSVEDNRGGGYTF.

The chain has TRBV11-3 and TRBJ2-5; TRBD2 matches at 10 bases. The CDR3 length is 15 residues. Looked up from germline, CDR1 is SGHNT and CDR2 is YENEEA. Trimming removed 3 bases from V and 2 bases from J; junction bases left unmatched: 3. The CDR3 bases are TGTGCCAGCAGCTTCGGACTAGCGGAACAAGAGACCCAGTACTTC. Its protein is CASSFGLAEQETQYF.

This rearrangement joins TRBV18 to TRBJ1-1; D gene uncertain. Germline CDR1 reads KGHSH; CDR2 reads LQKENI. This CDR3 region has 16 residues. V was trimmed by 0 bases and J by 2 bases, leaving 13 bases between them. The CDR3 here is CASSPPGLVVNTEAFF. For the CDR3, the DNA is TGTGCCAGCTCACCACCGGGGTTGGTGGTTAACACTGAAGCTTTCTTT. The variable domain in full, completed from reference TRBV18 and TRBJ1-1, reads NAGVMQNPRHLVRRRGQEARLRCSPMKGHSHVYWYRQLPEEGLKFMVYLQKENIIDESGMPKERFSAEFPKEGPSILRIQQVVRGDSAAYFCASSPPGLVVNTEAFFGQGTRLTVV.

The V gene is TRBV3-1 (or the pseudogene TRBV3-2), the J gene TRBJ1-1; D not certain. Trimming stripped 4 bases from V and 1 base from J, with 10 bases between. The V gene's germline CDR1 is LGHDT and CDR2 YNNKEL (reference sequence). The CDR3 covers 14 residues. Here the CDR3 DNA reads TGTGCCAGCAGCCTTCGGACGGGGAACACTGAAGCTTTCTTT. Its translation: CASSLRTGNTEAFF.

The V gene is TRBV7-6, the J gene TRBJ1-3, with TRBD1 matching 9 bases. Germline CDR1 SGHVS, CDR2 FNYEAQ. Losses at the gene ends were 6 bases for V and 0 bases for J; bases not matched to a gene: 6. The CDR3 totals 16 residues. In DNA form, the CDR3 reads TGTGCCAGCAGACCAAGACAGGGGGGCTCTGGAAACACCATATATTTT. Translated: CASRPRQGGSGNTIYF.

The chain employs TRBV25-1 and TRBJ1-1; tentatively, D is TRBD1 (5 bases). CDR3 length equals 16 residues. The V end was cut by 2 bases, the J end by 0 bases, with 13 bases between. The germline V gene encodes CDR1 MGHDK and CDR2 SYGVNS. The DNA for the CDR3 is TGTGCCAGCAGTGAAGGAAGGCGGGGGATGAACACTGAAGCTTTCTTT. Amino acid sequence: CASSEGRRGMNTEAFF.

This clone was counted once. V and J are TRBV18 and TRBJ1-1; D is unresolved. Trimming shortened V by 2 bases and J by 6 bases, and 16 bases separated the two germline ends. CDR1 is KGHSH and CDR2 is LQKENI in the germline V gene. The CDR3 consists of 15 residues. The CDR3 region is CASSPRREVGPEAFF. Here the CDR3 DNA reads TGTGCCAGCTCACCAAGAAGGGAAGTTGGTCCTGAAGCTTTCTTT. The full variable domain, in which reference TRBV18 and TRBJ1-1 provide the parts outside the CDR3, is NAGVMQNPRHLVRRRGQEARLRCSPMKGHSHVYWYRQLPEEGLKFMVYLQKENIIDESGMPKERFSAEFPKEGPSILRIQQVVRGDSAAYFCASSPRREVGPEAFFGQGTRLTVV.

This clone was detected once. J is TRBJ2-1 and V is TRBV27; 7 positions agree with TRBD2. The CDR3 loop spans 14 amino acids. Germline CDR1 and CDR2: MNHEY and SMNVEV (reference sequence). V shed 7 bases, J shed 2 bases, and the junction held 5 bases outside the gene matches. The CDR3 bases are TGTGCCAGCACTGGCGGGGGTGCCTACAATGAGCAGTTCTTC. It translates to CASTGGGAYNEQFF.

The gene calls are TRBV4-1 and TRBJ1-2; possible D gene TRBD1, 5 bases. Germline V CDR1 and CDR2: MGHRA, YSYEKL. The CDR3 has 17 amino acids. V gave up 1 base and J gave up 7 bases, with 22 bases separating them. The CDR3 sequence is CASSQAGLLVGVSGYTF. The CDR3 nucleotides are TGCGCCAGCAGCCAAGCAGGGCTTTTAGTTGGGGTCAGTGGCTACACCTTC.

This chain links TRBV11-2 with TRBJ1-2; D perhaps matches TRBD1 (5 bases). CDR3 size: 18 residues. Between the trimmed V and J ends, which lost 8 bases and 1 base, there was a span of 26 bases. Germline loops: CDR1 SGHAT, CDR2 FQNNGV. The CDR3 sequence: CASGNRLGGLEFNYGYTF. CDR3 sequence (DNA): TGTGCCAGCGGGAACCGTCTCGGGGGTTTAGAGTTTAACTATGGCTACACCTTC.

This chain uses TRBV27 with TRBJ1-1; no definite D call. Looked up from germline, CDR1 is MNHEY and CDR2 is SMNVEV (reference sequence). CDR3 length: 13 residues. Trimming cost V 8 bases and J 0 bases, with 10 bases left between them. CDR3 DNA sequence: TGTGCCAGCCGACAAGTCGTGAACACTGAAGCTTTCTTT. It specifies CASRQVVNTEAFF.